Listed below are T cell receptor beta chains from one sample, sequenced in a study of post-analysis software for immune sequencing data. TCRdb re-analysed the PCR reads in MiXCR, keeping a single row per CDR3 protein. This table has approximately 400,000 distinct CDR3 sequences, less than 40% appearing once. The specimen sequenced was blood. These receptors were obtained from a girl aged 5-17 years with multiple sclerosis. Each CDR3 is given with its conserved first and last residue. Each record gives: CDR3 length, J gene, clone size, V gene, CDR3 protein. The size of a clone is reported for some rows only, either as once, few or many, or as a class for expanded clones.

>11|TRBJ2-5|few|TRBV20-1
CSARSRETQYF
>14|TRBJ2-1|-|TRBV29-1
CSVVSPAGTIEQFF
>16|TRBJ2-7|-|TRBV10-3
CAISASVGQGADEQYF
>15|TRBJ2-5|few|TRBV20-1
CSARNPDPRLGTQYF
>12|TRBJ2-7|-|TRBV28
CASSREGLDQYF
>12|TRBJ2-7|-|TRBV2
CASTTDYYEQYF
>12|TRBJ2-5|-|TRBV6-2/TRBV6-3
CTTGEREETQYF
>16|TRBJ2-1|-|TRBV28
CASSYTPGQGVSEQFF
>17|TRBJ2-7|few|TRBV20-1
CSARRNTQGARVYEQYF
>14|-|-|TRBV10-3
CAISGSTGTETQYF
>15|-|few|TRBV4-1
CASSQAGKPSNEQYF
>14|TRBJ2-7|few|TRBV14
CASSQIAGFYEQYF
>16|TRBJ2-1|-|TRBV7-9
CASSPPSGRSYNEQFF
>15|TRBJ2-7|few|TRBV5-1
CASSSTDGPSYEQYF
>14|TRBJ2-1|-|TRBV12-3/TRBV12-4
CASSPRGPSNEQFF
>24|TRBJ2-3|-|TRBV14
CASSQDPWTGIFVHGVTHTDTQYF
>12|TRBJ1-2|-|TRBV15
CATSRDMRGYTF
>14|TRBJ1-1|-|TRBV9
CASSVDRRGTEAFF
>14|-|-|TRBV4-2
CASSQEALLGEQYF
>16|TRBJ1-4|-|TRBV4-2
CASSQDPGQGHEKLFF
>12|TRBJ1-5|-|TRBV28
CASSADIPPQHF
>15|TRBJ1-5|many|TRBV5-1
CASSLGGGRNQPQHF
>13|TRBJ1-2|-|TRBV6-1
CASSEETLGGYTF
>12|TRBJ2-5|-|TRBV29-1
CSVARGTETQYF
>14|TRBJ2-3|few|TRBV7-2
CASTGTEGTDTQYF
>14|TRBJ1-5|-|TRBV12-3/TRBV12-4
CASSPRDREQPQHF
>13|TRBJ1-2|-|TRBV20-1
CSASVNRGYGYTF
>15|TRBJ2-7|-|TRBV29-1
CSARTSGGLNYEQYF
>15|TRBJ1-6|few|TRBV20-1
CSASRRQGANSPLHF
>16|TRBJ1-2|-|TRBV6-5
CASSSYGVSGSRGYTF
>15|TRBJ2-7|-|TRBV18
CASSPRTGEYGEQYF
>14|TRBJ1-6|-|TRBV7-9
CASSIQGHNSPLHF
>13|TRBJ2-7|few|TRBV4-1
CASSQTQSYEQYF
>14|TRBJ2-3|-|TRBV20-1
CSAPSGGSTDTQYF
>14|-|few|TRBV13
CASSPGTSGYEQYF
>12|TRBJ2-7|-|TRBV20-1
CSASGPFLEQYF
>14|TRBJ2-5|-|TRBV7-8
CASSHGDYRETQYF
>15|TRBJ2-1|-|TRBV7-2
CASSSRGGPYNEQFF
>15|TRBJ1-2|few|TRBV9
CASSVLSEGARGYTF
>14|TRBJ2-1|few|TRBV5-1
CASSLTGLGVEQFF
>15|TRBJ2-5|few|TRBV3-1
CASSQPGTKQETQYF
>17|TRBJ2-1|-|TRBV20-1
CSARPRTSGSSYNEQFF
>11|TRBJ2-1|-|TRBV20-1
CSASSDYEQFF
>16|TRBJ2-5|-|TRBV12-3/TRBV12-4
CASSFRTGGVGETQYF
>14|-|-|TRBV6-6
CASSHAEARGTQFF
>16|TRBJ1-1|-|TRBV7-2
CASSPRADTSNTEAFF
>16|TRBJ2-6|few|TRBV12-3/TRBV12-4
CASRQGTGAGANVLTF
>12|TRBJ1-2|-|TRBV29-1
CSVISGEEGYTF
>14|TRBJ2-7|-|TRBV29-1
CSGRKGQGGNEQYF
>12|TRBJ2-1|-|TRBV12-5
CASGAPGEEQFF
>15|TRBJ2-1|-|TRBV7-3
CASSPRGGDYNEQFF
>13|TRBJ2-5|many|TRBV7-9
CASSLTGPQTQYF
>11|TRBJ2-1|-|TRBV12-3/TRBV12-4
CASRRGYEQFF